This T cell receptor (beta chain) comes out of a study of T cell responses to AZD1222 COVID-19 vaccine. Assay: immunoSEQ multiplex PCR; the TCRdb copy retains only in-frame clones and omits some. The repertoire consists of around 130,000 clones, with around 90% occurring once and the leading ten covering over 15%. CDR3 length: 15 amino acids. Germline CDR1 reads MDHEN; CDR2 reads SYDVKM. Unmatched junction bases numbered 11, after V lost 5 bases and J lost 11 bases. The source of this sequence is an adult in good health. This sequence joins TRBV28 and TRBJ1-4, with 10 bases lining up with TRBD1. Sample: peripheral blood, taken on day 0 of MenACWY control vaccination. The chain's CDR3 is CASSPGTGEREKLFF. The DNA of the CDR3 is TGTGCCAGCAGTCCCGGGACAGGGGAGAGGGAGAAACTGTTTTTT.